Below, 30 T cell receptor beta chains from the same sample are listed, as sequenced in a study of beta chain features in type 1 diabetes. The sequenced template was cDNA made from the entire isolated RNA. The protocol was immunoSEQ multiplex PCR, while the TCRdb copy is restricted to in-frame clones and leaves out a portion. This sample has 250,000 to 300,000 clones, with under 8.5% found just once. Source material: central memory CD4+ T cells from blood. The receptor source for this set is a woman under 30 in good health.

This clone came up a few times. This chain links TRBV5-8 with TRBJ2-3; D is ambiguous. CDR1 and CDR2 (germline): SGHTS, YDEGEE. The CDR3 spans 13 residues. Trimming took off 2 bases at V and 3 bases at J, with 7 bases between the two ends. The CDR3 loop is CASSFPGTDTQYF. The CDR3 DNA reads TGTGCCAGCAGCTTTCCTGGGACAGATACGCAGTATTTT. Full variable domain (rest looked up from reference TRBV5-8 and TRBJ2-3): EAGVTQSPTHLIKTRGQQATLRCSPISGHTSVYWYQQALGLGLQFLLWYDEGEERNRGNFPPRFSGRQFPNYSSELNVNALELEDSALYLCASSFPGTDTQYFGPGTRLTVL.

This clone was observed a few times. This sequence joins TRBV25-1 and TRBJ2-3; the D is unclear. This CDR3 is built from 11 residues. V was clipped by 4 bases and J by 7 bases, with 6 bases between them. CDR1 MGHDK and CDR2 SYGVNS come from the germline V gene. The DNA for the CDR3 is TGTGCCAGCAGTGGGTGGTATACGCAGTATTTT. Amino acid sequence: CASSGWYTQYF. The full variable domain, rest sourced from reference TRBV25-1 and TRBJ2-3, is EADIYQTPRYLVIGTGKKITLECSQTMGHDKMYWYQQDPGMELHLIHYSYGVNSTEKGDLSSESTVSRIRTEHFPLTLESARPSHTSQYLCASSGWYTQYFGPGTRLTVL.

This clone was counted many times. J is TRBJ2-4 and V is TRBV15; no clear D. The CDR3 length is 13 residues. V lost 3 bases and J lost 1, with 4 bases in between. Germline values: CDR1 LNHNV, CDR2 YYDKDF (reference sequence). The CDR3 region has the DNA TGTGCCACCAGCAGGGGGGCCAAAAACATTCAGTACTTC. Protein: CATSRGAKNIQYF.

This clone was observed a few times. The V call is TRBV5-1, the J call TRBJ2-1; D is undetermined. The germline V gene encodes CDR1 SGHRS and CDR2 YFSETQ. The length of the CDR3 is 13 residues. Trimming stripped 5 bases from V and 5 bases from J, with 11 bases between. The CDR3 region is CASSQGPNNEQFF. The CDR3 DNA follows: TGCGCCAGCAGTCAAGGCCCGAACAATGAGCAGTTCTTC. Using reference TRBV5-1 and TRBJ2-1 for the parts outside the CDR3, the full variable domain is KAGVTQTPRYLIKTRGQQVTLSCSPISGHRSVSWYQQTPGQGLQFLFEYFSETQRNKGNFPGRFSGRQFSNSRSEMNVSTLELGDSALYLCASSQGPNNEQFFGPGTRLTVL.

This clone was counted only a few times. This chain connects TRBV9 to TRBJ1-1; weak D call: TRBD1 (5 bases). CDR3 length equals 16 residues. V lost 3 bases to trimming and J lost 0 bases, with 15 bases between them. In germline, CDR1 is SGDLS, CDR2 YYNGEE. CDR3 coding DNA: TGTGCCAGCAGCGCCCGACGAGGGACGGTGAACACTGAAGCTTTCTTT. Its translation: CASSARRGTVNTEAFF.

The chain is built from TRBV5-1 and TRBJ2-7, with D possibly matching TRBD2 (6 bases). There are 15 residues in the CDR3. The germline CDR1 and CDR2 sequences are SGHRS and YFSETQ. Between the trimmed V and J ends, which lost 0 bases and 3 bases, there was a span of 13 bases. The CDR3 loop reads CASSLATGEGYEQYF. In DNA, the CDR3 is TGCGCCAGCAGCTTGGCCACGGGAGAGGGCTACGAGCAGTACTTC.

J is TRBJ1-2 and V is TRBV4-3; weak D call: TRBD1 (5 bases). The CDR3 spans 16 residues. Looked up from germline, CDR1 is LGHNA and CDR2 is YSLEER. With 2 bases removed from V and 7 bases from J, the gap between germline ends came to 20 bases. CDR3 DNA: TGCGCCAGCAGCCAAACCCGGGACTCCAGCCGCAGTGGCTACACCTTC. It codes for CASSQTRDSSRSGYTF.

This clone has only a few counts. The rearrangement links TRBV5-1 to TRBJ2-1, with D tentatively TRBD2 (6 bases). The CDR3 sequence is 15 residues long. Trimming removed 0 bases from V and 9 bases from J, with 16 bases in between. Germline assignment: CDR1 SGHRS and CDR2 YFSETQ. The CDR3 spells CASSLGQGGVSEQFF. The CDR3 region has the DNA TGCGCCAGCAGCTTGGGGCAGGGAGGCGTGAGTGAGCAGTTCTTC.

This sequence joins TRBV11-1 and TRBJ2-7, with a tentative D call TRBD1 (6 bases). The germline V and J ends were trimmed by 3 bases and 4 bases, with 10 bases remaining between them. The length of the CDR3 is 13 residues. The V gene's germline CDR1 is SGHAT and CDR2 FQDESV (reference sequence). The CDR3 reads CASSFNRAYEQYV. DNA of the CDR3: TGTGCCAGCAGCTTTAACAGGGCTTACGAGCAGTACGTC.

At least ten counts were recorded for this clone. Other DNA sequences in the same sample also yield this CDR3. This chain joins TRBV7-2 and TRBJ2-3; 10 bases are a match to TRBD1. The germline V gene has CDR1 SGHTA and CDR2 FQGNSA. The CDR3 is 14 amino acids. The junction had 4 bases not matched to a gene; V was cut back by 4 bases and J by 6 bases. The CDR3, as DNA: TGTGCCAGCAGCTGGGACAGGGGAGCGGATACGCAGTATTTT. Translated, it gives CASSWDRGADTQYF.

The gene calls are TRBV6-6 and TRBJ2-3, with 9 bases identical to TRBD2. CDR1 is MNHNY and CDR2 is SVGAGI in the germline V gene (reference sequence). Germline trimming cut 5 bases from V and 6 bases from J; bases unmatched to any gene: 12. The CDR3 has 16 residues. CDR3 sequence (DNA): TGTGCCAGCAGTACCGAGTTTAGCGGGAGAGTCGATACGCAGTATTTT. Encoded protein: CASSTEFSGRVDTQYF.

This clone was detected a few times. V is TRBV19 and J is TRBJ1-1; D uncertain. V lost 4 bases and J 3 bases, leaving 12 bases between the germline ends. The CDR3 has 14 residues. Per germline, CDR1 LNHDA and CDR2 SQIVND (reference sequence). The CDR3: CASSTQRGYTEAFF. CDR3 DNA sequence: TGTGCCAGTAGTACGCAGCGAGGTTACACTGAAGCTTTCTTT.

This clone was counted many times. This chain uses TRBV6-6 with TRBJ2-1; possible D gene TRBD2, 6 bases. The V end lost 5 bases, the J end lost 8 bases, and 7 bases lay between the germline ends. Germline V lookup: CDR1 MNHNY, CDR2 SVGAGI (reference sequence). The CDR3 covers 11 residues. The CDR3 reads CASSRRDEQFF. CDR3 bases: TGTGCCAGCAGTCGGAGGGATGAGCAGTTCTTC.

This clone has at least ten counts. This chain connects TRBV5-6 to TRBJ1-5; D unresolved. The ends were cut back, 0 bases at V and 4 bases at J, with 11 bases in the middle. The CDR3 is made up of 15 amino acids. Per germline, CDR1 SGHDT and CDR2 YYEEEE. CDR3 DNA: TGTGCCAGCAGCTTGGCCTTGGCCCCGAATCAGCCCCAGCATTTT. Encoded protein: CASSLALAPNQPQHF.

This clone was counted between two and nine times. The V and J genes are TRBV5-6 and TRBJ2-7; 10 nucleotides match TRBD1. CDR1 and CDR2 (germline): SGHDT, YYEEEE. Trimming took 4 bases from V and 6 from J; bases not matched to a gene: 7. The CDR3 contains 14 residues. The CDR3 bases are TGTGCCAGCAGCGTGACAGGGGGCTCGGGCGAGCAGTACTTC. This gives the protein CASSVTGGSGEQYF.

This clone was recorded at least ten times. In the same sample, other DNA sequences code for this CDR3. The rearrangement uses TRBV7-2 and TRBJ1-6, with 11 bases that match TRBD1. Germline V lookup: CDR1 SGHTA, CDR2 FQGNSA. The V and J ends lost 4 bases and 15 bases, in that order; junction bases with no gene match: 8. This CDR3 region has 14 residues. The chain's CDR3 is CASSSGTGGLGLHF. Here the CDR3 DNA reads TGTGCCAGCAGCTCCGGGACAGGGGGTTTAGGCCTCCACTTT.

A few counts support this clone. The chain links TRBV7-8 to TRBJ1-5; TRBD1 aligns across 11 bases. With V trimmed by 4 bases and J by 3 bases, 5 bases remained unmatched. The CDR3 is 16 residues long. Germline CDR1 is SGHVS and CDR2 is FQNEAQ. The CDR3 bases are TGTGCCAGCAGCTCGGACAGGGGGCGTATCAATCAGCCCCAGCATTTT. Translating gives CASSSDRGRINQPQHF.

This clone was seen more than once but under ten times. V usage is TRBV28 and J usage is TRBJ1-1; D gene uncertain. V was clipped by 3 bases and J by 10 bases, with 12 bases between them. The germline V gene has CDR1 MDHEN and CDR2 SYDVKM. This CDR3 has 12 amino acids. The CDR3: CASSFRGAAAFF. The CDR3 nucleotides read TGTGCCAGCAGTTTCCGGGGAGCCGCAGCTTTCTTT.

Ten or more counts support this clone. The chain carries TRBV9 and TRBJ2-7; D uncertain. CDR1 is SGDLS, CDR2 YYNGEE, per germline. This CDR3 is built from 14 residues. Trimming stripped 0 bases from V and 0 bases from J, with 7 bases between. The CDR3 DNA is TGTGCCAGCAGCGTAGCAGCGACCTCCTACGAGCAGTACTTC. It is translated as CASSVAATSYEQYF.

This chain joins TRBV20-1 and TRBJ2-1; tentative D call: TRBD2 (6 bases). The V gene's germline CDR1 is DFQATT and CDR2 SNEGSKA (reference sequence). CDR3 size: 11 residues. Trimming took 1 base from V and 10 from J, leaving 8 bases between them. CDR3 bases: TGCAGTGCTAGAGCGGGGGTAGAGCAGTTCTTC. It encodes CSARAGVEQFF.

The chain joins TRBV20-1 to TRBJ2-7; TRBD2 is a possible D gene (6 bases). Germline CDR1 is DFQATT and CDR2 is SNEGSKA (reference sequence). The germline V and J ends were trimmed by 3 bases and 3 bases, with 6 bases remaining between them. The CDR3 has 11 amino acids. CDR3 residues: CSASGSYEQYF. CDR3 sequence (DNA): TGCAGTGCTAGCGGGAGCTACGAGCAGTACTTC.

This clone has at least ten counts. CDR3 nucleotides: TGTGCCAGCGCATCCGGACCGAACTACGAGCAGTACGTC. Residues: CASASGPNYEQYV. The gene calls are TRBV7-2 and TRBJ2-7, with D unclear. CDR3 length equals 13 residues. With 8 bases removed from V and 3 bases from J, the gap between germline ends came to 14 bases. Germline CDR1 is SGHTA and CDR2 is FQGNSA.

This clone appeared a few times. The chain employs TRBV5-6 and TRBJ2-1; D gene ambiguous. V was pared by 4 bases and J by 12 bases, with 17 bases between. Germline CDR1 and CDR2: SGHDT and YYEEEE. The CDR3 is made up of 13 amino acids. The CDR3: CASSPKTTGLQFF. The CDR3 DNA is TGTGCCAGCAGCCCAAAAACAACCGGGCTGCAGTTCTTC.

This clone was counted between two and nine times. The CDR3 is CASSVRHRVGIAHTQYF. The CDR3 nucleotides read TGTGCCAGCAGTGTCCGCCACAGGGTAGGGATCGCCCATACGCAGTATTTT. The V call is TRBV6-1, the J call TRBJ2-3; tentative D call: TRBD1 (6 bases). The CDR3 totals 17 residues. Germline loops: CDR1 MNHNS, CDR2 SASEGT. Between the trimmed V and J ends, which lost 4 bases and 7 bases, there was a span of 24 bases.

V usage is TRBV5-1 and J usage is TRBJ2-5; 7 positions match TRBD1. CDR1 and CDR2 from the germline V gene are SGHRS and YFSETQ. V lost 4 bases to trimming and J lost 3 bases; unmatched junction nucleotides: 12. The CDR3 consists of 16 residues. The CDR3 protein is CASSLTSTGSKETQYF. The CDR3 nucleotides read TGCGCCAGCAGCCTAACGTCGACAGGGAGCAAAGAGACCCAGTACTTC.

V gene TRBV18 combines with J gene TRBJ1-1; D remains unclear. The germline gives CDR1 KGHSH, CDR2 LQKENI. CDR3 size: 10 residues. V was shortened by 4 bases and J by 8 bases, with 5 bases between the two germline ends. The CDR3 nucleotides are TGTGCCAGCTCACTGGGAGAAGCTTTCTTT. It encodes CASSLGEAFF. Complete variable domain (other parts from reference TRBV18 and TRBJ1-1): NAGVMQNPRHLVRRRGQEARLRCSPMKGHSHVYWYRQLPEEGLKFMVYLQKENIIDESGMPKERFSAEFPKEGPSILRIQQVVRGDSAAYFCASSLGEAFFGQGTRLTVV.

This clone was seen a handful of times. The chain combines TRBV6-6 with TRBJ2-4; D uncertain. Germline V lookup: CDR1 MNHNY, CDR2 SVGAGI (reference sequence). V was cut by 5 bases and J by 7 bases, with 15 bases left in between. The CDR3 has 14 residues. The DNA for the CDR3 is TGTGCCAGCAGTCTCGTTAGTGCGGAGAACATTCAGTACTTC. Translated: CASSLVSAENIQYF.

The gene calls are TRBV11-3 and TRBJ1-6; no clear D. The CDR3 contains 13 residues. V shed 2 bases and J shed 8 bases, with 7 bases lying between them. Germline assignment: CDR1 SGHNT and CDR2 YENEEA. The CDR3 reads CASSLNADSPLHF. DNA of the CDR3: TGTGCCAGCAGCTTAAATGCGGATTCACCCCTCCACTTT.

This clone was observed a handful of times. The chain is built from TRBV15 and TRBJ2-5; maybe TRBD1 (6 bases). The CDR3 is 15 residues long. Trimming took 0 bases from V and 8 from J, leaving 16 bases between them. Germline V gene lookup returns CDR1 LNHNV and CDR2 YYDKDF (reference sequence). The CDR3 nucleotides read TGTGCCACCAGCAGAGATCGGGGACAAAGGGTCACCCAGTACTTC. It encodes CATSRDRGQRVTQYF.

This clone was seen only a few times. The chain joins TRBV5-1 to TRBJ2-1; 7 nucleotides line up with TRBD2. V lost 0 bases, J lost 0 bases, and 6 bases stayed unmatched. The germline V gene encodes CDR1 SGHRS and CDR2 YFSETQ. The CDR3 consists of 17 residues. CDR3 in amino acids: CASSLGGRGFSYNEQFF. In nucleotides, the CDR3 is TGCGCCAGCAGCTTGGGAGGGCGGGGGTTCTCCTACAATGAGCAGTTCTTC.